This T cell receptor beta chain was captured in a study of shared clonotypes between healthy human individuals. Study-wide context: Aged 18 to 49, the donors were a couple of women and three men.

Study-level results: Incomplete sequencing of sorted subsets was indicated by rarefaction despite large depth. An effect of sequencing depth on clonotype sharing among donors was expected.

As for this clone: Antigen specificity is unknown.

Per the authors' pipeline: ImmunoSEQ yielded junction-only sequences lacking quality scores, so filtering differed. Profiled with immunoSEQ multiplex PCR; TCRdb holds only in-frame clones, not every one. V, J and clone size are taken as reported in that table, and D and trimming were inferred from the DNA itself. The profile shows about 580,000 clones, roughly 98% of them singletons. CD45RO-negative cells were positively selected for CCR7, leaving out terminally differentiated effector memory CD45RA+ cells. This CDR3 is built from 13 residues. With 6 bases removed from V and 5 bases from J, the gap between germline ends came to 13 bases. Germline V gene sequence: CDR1 SQVTM, CDR2 ANQGSEA.

The sequenced material came from naive CD8+ T cells sorted from blood. The chain has TRBV29-1 and TRBJ2-2; D might be TRBD1 (5 bases). This TCR came from a man between 25 and 39 years old in good health. CDR3 in DNA: TGCAGCGTAATAGAACAGGTGACCGGGGAGCTGTTTTTT. Translated: CSVIEQVTGELFF.